The entry that follows covers one T cell receptor (beta chain) sequence. The data derive from a study of CD8 T cells in Susac syndrome. CD8+ and CD4+ T cells taken from blood had their TCR beta sequenced. Those who served as multiple sclerosis controls were treatment-naive patients with stable or active relapsing-remitting disease. TEMRA cells were FACS-enriched, while CD8+ and CD4+ T cells were negatively isolated. Reverse transcription of roughly 0.5 to 1 ug RNA was carried out with random hexamers. An immunoSEQ multiplex PCR amplified TCR beta CDR3 over 54 Vbeta and 13 Jbeta. TCRdb used MiXCR to reprocess the immunoSEQ multiplex PCR reads, holding one entry per CDR3 protein. The sample records about 280,000 distinct CDR3 sequences, about 88% being singletons. There are 13 residues in the CDR3. Germline V gene sequence: CDR1 SGHRS, CDR2 YFSETQ. V dropped 0 bases and J dropped 4 bases, with 8 bases sitting between them.

The chain joins TRBV5-1 to TRBJ2-7; unclear D gene. The specimen sequenced was CD8+ T cells from PBMCs. The receptor's source is a human donor with multiple sclerosis. Here the CDR3 DNA reads TGCGCCAGCAGCTTGGAGGCAGAATACGAGCAGTACTTC. Amino acids: CASSLEAEYEQYF.